Detailed here is one T cell receptor (beta chain). Its antigen remains unknown. Healthy Caucasians were all of the donors. From germline, CDR1 is MNHEY and CDR2 SMNVEV (reference sequence). The CDR3 is 16 amino acids. V was trimmed by 5 bases and J by 7 bases, leaving 21 bases between them. This specimen belongs to a study of identical twins. Findings and caveats of the study: Possibly, invariant MAIT and iNKT cells partly confounded zero-insertion analyses.

TCRdb reprocessed the 5' RACE reads with MiXCR, giving one entry per CDR3 protein. In the table there are 140,000 to 150,000 distinct CDR3 sequences, under 4.5% of which are singletons. The chain combines TRBV27 with TRBJ2-1, with D possibly being TRBD1 (6 bases). The sample comprised memory T cells sorted from blood. The TCR originated in a man younger than 35 in good health. CDR3 protein: CASSHRVTGLGNEQFF. The CDR3, as DNA: TGTGCCAGCAGTCACAGAGTGACAGGATTGGGGAATGAGCAGTTCTTC.